The next 16 T cell receptor beta chains were all read from a single sample in a study of shared clonotypes between healthy human individuals. The data were produced by immunoSEQ multiplex PCR, yet TCRdb's version contains in-frame clones alone and is incomplete. The sample comprises under 1 million clones, around 96% of which are singletons, and over 0.2% rests with the top ten. Terminally differentiated effector memory CD45RA+ cells were excluded from the naive CD8 cells, which were CD45RO-negative and positively selected for CCR7. The sample comprised naive CD8+ T cells sorted from blood. These receptors were taken from a man aged 25 to 40 in good health.

Here the CDR3 reads CASSPIPREYEQFF. DNA for the CDR3: TGTGCCAGCAGTCCTATCCCCCGGGAATATGAGCAGTTCTTC. This chain uses TRBV27 with TRBJ2-1; perhaps TRBD2 as D (5 bases). The CDR3 is 14 amino acids. Germline lookup yields CDR1 MNHEY and CDR2 SMNVEV (reference sequence). Trimming stripped 5 bases from V and 8 bases from J, with 16 bases between.

This clone was seen a single time. The chain recombines TRBV27 with TRBJ2-7, with D unresolved. The CDR3 covers 13 residues. Germline CDR1 reads MNHEY; CDR2 reads SMNVEV (reference sequence). Trimming removed 4 bases from V and 7 bases from J, with 14 bases in between. In DNA, the CDR3 is TGTGCCAGCAGTTCCCCCCTGAGAGGAGAGCAGTACTTC. This encodes CASSSPLRGEQYF.

The CDR3 spells CASSPGGQDNEKLFF. Written as DNA, the CDR3 is TGTGCCAGCAGCCCAGGGGGGCAGGATAATGAAAAACTGTTTTTT. The J gene is TRBJ1-4, the V gene TRBV28; 7 nucleotides line up with TRBD1. Germline V gene sequence: CDR1 MDHEN, CDR2 SYDVKM. Trimming cost V 6 bases and J 4 bases; bases outside gene matches: 8. CDR3 length: 15 residues.

This chain connects TRBV4-1 to TRBJ1-1, with 7 bases that match TRBD1. V lost 2 bases to trimming and J lost 0 bases; unmatched junction nucleotides: 3. This CDR3 is built from 15 residues. Germline values: CDR1 MGHRA, CDR2 YSYEKL. Written as DNA, the CDR3 is TGCGCCAGCAGCCAATCGGGACAGATGAACACTGAAGCTTTCTTT. Translation: CASSQSGQMNTEAFF.

With respect to this clone: Other DNA sequences within the sample encode an identical CDR3. The CDR3: CASSVTGANTGELFF. Here the CDR3 DNA reads TGTGCCAGCAGCGTAACGGGGGCGAACACCGGGGAGCTGTTTTTT. The chain employs TRBV9 and TRBJ2-2, with D tentatively TRBD2 (6 bases). The germline V gene has CDR1 SGDLS and CDR2 YYNGEE. Trimming cost V 1 base and J 0 bases, with 7 bases left between them. CDR3 size: 15 residues. Supplemented by reference TRBV9 and TRBJ2-2, the full variable domain reads DSGVTQTPKHLITATGQRVTLRCSPRSGDLSVYWYQQSLDQGLQFLIQYYNGEERAKGNILERFSAQQFPDLHSELNLSSLELGDSALYFCASSVTGANTGELFFGEGSRLTVL.

This sequence joins TRBV9 and TRBJ2-5; the D gene is possibly TRBD1 (5 bases). Germline V gene lookup returns CDR1 SGDLS and CDR2 YYNGEE. This CDR3 region has 14 residues. Deletions cut 3 bases from V and 1 base from J, with 10 bases between. Here the CDR3 DNA reads TGTGCCAGCAGCGAAGACAGAAGCCAAGAGACCCAGTACTTC. Amino acid sequence: CASSEDRSQETQYF.

The chain couples TRBV28 to TRBJ2-7; TRBD2 agrees at 10 bases. J was trimmed by 0 bases and V by 2 bases; bases with no gene match: 1. Germline V gene sequence: CDR1 MDHEN, CDR2 SYDVKM. This CDR3 spans 15 amino acids. This CDR3 reads CASSLQREGSYEQYF. The CDR3 nucleotides are TGTGCCAGCAGTTTACAGCGGGAGGGCTCCTACGAGCAGTACTTC.

This clone was counted a single time. The chain couples TRBV27 to TRBJ2-7; TRBD2 aligns across 9 bases. Trimming removed 6 bases from V and 7 bases from J; junction bases left unmatched: 7. From germline, CDR1 is MNHEY and CDR2 SMNVEV (reference sequence). This CDR3 spans 13 amino acids. The CDR3 region has the DNA TGTGCCAGCAGGGTAGCGGGAGCTCGGGAGCAGTACTTC. Protein: CASRVAGAREQYF.

This sequence joins TRBV5-6 and TRBJ2-3, with TRBD2 matching 7 bases. With 2 bases clipped from V and 1 base from J, the junction kept 1 base outside the gene matches. CDR1 is SGHDT, CDR2 YYEEEE, per germline. This CDR3 contains 14 residues. CDR3 sequence: CASSFTSGTDTQYF. The CDR3 bases are TGTGCCAGCAGCTTTACTAGCGGCACAGATACGCAGTATTTT.

For the CDR3, the DNA is TGTGCCAGCACCAAACTAGCGGGCGATAACACCGGGGAGCTGTTTTTT. This encodes CASTKLAGDNTGELFF. This chain connects TRBV7-9 to TRBJ2-2, with TRBD2 matching over 9 bases. After removal of 7 bases from V and 2 bases from J, the junction contained 8 bases not matched to a gene. This CDR3 comprises 16 residues. The germline V gene has CDR1 SEHNR and CDR2 FQNEAQ (reference sequence).

This rearrangement joins TRBV7-8 to TRBJ2-3; 11 bases fit TRBD2. The length of the CDR3 is 16 residues. J lost 4 bases, V lost 1 base, and 4 bases had no gene match. CDR1 and CDR2 (germline): SGHVS, FQNEAQ. Here the CDR3 DNA reads TGTGCCAGCAGCTTAGAACTAGCGGGAGAATCAGATACGCAGTATTTT. Its translation is CASSLELAGESDTQYF.

The chain uses TRBV9 and TRBJ1-2, with D perhaps TRBD1 (6 bases). Germline V gives CDR1 SGDLS, CDR2 YYNGEE. V was trimmed by 3 bases and J by 7 bases, leaving 10 bases between them. The CDR3 spans 12 residues. Here the CDR3 reads CASSDRVAGYTF. In nucleotides, the CDR3 is TGTGCCAGCAGCGACAGGGTGGCTGGCTACACCTTC.

To note about this clone: The DNA is omitted, as the CDR3 cannot be located on it reliably, and the CDR3 follows TCRdb's listing. The J gene is TRBJ2-1, the V gene TRBV29-1; the table calls TRBD2, which could not be checked here. The CDR3 is made up of 13 amino acids, end residues included. Germline V gene data show CDR1 as SQVTM and CDR2 as ANQGSEA. The CDR3 loop is CSSVPAGLNEQFF.

This clone occurred once. This chain links TRBV15 with TRBJ1-1; D unclear. V lost 6 bases to trimming and J lost 0 bases, with 11 bases between them. The CDR3 covers 14 residues. Germline V CDR1 and CDR2: LNHNV, YYDKDF (reference sequence). The CDR3 bases are TGTGCCACCAGTCAGGAGACAATGAACACTGAAGCTTTCTTT. Its translation is CATSQETMNTEAFF.

The genes are TRBV28 and TRBJ2-1; D may match TRBD1 or TRBD2 (5 bases each). Germline V CDR1 and CDR2: MDHEN, SYDVKM. CDR3 length equals 15 residues. Deletions cut 6 bases from V and 0 bases from J, with 12 bases between. CDR3 protein: CASRLDTSSYNEQFF. Here the CDR3 DNA reads TGTGCCAGCAGATTGGACACTAGCTCCTACAATGAGCAGTTCTTC.

V and J are TRBV2 and TRBJ1-3, with 9 bases lining up with TRBD1. Germline values: CDR1 SNHLY, CDR2 FYNNEI. This CDR3 comprises 15 residues. V lost 6 bases, J lost 4 bases, and 7 bases stayed unmatched. The CDR3 reads CASRSGTGKGNTIYF. CDR3 bases: TGTGCCAGCAGGTCCGGGACAGGGAAAGGAAACACCATATATTTT.